Detailed here is one T cell receptor beta chain. The antigen remains unidentified. These data belong to a study of cytomegalovirus exposure and HLA in healthy donors. Study-level findings and limits: TCR beta V- and J-gene trimming was later associated with a missense DCLRE1C variant. Accurate HLA-A and HLA-B prediction from TCR beta sequences was reported for most subjects. An ancestry cluster, one associated with Asian ancestry, reportedly showed fewer N-insertions than the approximately 670-donor mean in a later analysis.

Everyone who donated was a healthy bone marrow donor. Germline CDR1 SGDLS, CDR2 YYNGEE. V was shortened by 0 bases and J by 6 bases, with 12 bases between the two germline ends. The CDR3 loop spans 14 amino acids. With 60 Vbeta and 13 Jbeta primers, the PCR was carried out. The repertoire was sequenced with immunoSEQ multiplex PCR; TCRdb's copy has only in-frame clones and lacks some. The sample shows about 160,000 clones, approximately 80% of them seen only once. Specimen: PBMCs. The sequence was collected from a young woman in good health and CMV-seronegative. V and J are TRBV9 and TRBJ1-2; tentative D call: TRBD1 (6 bases). In DNA, the CDR3 is TGTGCCAGCAGCGTAGGTGGGGGCGGGCATGGCTACACCTTC. It yields the protein CASSVGGGGHGYTF.